The 22 T cell receptor beta chains reported below all come from one sample, sequenced in a study listed by TCRdb under 2016. Library preparation used RT-PCR. The data were produced on an Illumina MiSeq. TCRdb took the public reads, trimmed them with fastp at Q25, ran MiXCR for clone calling and kept in-frame beta chains. Identical CDR3 proteins give one entry, which carries the most common genes and DNA. The sample table lists hundreds of thousands of distinct CDR3 sequences, 13% to 15% of them with a count of one. The ten largest account for 3.6% of the sample. Sequencing was performed on memory CD4+ T cells from blood. These receptor sequences come from a female donor in good health, serving as a healthy control.

This clonotype was seen a handful of times. The V and J genes are TRBV12-3 or TRBV12-4 and TRBJ1-2; D is possibly TRBD1 (5 bases). The CDR3 totals 13 residues. Trimming removed 6 bases from V and 2 bases from J, with 10 bases in between. In DNA, the CDR3 is TGTGCCAGCAGACCAGGGTTGAACTATGGCTACACCTTC. Protein sequence: CASRPGLNYGYTF.

This clonotype was observed a handful of times. This sequence joins TRBV5-6 and TRBJ1-1, with unresolved D. Germline V lookup: CDR1 SGHDT, CDR2 YYEEEE. Deletions cut 0 bases from V and 1 base from J, with 13 bases between. The CDR3 is made up of 16 amino acids. The CDR3 sequence is CASSLGATGPNTEAFF. In nucleotides, the CDR3 is TGTGCCAGCAGCTTGGGGGCAACCGGGCCGAACACTGAAGCTTTCTTT.

This clonotype was seen many times. This chain connects TRBV6-5 to TRBJ1-6; D ambiguous. This CDR3 is 9 amino acids long. Trimming cost V 4 bases and J 18 bases, with 7 bases left between them. The germline V gene encodes CDR1 MNHEY and CDR2 SVGAGI. CDR3 DNA sequence: TGTGCCAGCAGTTCCCCACCCCACTTT. Protein sequence: CASSSPPHF.

This clonotype was counted a few times. V and J are TRBV10-3 and TRBJ1-1; 7 positions match TRBD1. The CDR3 sequence is 16 residues long. With 7 bases clipped from V and 1 base from J, the junction kept 12 bases outside the gene matches. Germline V CDR1 and CDR2: ENHRY, SYGVKD. CDR3 residues: CAITPTGNVANTEAFF. Here the CDR3 DNA reads TGTGCCATCACCCCGACAGGGAATGTTGCGAACACTGAAGCTTTCTTT.

The chain uses TRBV27 and TRBJ1-6; a weak D match, TRBD1 (6 bases). The CDR3 runs to 16 residues. Germline V CDR1 and CDR2: MNHEY, SMNVEV (reference sequence). Between the trimmed V and J ends, which lost 7 bases and 6 bases, there was a span of 19 bases. The CDR3 nucleotides read TGTGCCAGCAAGCAGGGGCCCCCCCCGGGTAATTCACCCCTCCACTTT. The encoded protein is CASKQGPPPGNSPLHF.

Remarks on this clonotype: Sequence at one end of the junction differs from germline and may be a read error. V gene TRBV6-5 combines with J gene TRBJ2-6; the D is unclear. Germline V CDR1 and CDR2: MNHEY, SVGAGI. The CDR3 totals 12 residues. The CDR3 is CASGSVANVLTF. CDR3 nucleotides: TGTGCCAGCGGCTCTGTGGCCAACGTCCTGACTTTC.

The sample holds many counts of this clonotype. The genes are TRBV7-2 and TRBJ1-6, with 8 bases that match TRBD1. Germline-derived CDR1 and CDR2 are SGHTA and FQGNSA. Trimming cost V 5 bases and J 9 bases; bases outside gene matches: 6. This CDR3 contains 14 residues. CDR3 coding DNA: TGTGCCAGCAGCAAGGGACAGGCTGGTTCACCCCTCCACTTT. This gives the protein CASSKGQAGSPLHF.

At least ten counts were recorded for this clonotype. The chain has TRBV5-1 and TRBJ2-3, with 7 bases aligning to TRBD2. The CDR3 loop spans 18 amino acids. Trimming at V came to 2 bases and at J to 3 bases, leaving 15 bases not matched to a gene. Germline CDR1 SGHRS, CDR2 YFSETQ. The CDR3 loop is CASSFARGGTKKTDTQYF. In DNA, the CDR3 is TGCGCCAGCAGCTTCGCGAGGGGAGGGACGAAAAAAACAGATACGCAGTATTTT.

J is TRBJ2-1 and V is TRBV20-1; D not certain. This CDR3 comprises 12 residues. Germline loops: CDR1 DFQATT, CDR2 SNEGSKA (reference sequence). The V end lost 6 bases, the J end lost 9 bases, and 15 bases lay between the germline ends. CDR3: CSALPSIVEQFF. For the CDR3, the DNA is TGCAGTGCCCTACCGAGCATCGTTGAGCAGTTCTTC.

This clonotype was recorded a few times. The chain employs TRBV6-1 and TRBJ2-2; the match to TRBD2 covers 10 bases. With 6 bases clipped from V and 8 bases from J, the junction kept 6 bases outside the gene matches. The CDR3 extends over 14 amino acids. CDR1 MNHNS and CDR2 SASEGT come from the germline V gene. This chain's CDR3 is CASRQTSGRGELFF. In DNA, the CDR3 is TGTGCCAGCAGACAGACTAGCGGGCGAGGGGAGCTGTTTTTT.

Worth noting for this clonotype: A read error is likely here: a far larger clone is one base away. The gene calls are TRBV12-3 or TRBV12-4 and TRBJ2-3; D is unresolved. The CDR3 has 12 residues. V lost 8 bases, J lost 5 bases, and 11 bases lay in between. Here the CDR3 reads CASGLSGDTQYF. Here the CDR3 DNA reads TGTGCCAGCGGCTTGTCCGGAGATACGCAGTATTTT.

V usage is TRBV20-1 and J usage is TRBJ2-5, with D hard to call. This CDR3 spans 12 amino acids. Germline CDR1 is DFQATT and CDR2 is SNEGSKA (reference sequence). Deletions cut 6 bases from V and 9 bases from J, with 17 bases between. The CDR3 DNA reads TGCAGTGCCCCACCCCTGGGGTCGGCCCAGTACTTC. It specifies CSAPPLGSAQYF.

This clonotype was picked up many times. The CDR3 reads CSADPSGVWANYGYTF. In nucleotides, the CDR3 is TGCAGTGCTGATCCCTCGGGCGTTTGGGCTAACTATGGCTACACCTTC. V and J are TRBV20-1 and TRBJ1-2; D is undetermined. CDR3 size: 16 residues. The germline V gene has CDR1 DFQATT and CDR2 SNEGSKA (reference sequence). V lost 5 bases to trimming and J lost 0 bases, with 19 bases between them.

This clonotype was found a few times. The chain carries TRBV6-5 and TRBJ2-7, with D maybe TRBD2 (6 bases). The CDR3 is 15 amino acids. Trimming stripped 2 bases from V and 5 bases from J, with 16 bases between. CDR1 is MNHEY, CDR2 SVGAGI, per germline. CDR3 region: CASSYGNSWGDEQYF. Here the CDR3 DNA reads TGTGCCAGCAGTTACGGTAATAGTTGGGGGGACGAGCAGTACTTC.

This clonotype was detected ten times or more. The J gene is TRBJ2-1, the V gene TRBV7-2; D remains ambiguous. The CDR3 spans 14 residues. Trimming stripped 1 base from V and 6 bases from J, with 10 bases between. Germline V gene sequence: CDR1 SGHTA, CDR2 FQGNSA. In nucleotides, the CDR3 is TGTGCCAGCAGCTTAGGGCCAGCGATCAATGAGCAGTTCTTC. It codes for CASSLGPAINEQFF.

This clonotype was recorded many times. This chain joins TRBV7-2 and TRBJ2-7; D might be TRBD2 (6 bases). This CDR3 spans 15 amino acids. From germline, CDR1 is SGHTA and CDR2 FQGNSA. Trimming pared 2 bases from V and 6 bases from J, leaving 17 bases between. The CDR3 nucleotides are TGTGCCAGCAGCTTAACGGGGGTATCATACGGCGAGCAGTACTTC. This translates into CASSLTGVSYGEQYF.

This clonotype has more than one count but fewer than ten. The CDR3 here is CSANGLAVHGELFF. The CDR3 nucleotides read TGCAGTGCTAACGGACTAGCGGTCCACGGGGAGCTGTTTTTT. The chain employs TRBV20-1 and TRBJ2-2, with TRBD2 matching 10 bases. Trimming at V came to 4 bases and at J to 7 bases, leaving 6 bases not matched to a gene. The CDR3 is 14 residues long. CDR1 is DFQATT, CDR2 SNEGSKA, per germline (reference sequence).

The V gene is TRBV7-2, the J gene TRBJ2-5; 8 bases map to TRBD2. Germline loops: CDR1 SGHTA, CDR2 FQGNSA. After removal of 2 bases from V and 3 bases from J, the junction contained 5 bases not matched to a gene. The CDR3 totals 15 residues. CDR3 bases: TGTGCCAGCAGCTTAAACGGGGGGGATGAAGAGACCCAGTACTTC. This sequence encodes CASSLNGGDEETQYF.

This clonotype has a count of ten or more. The chain employs TRBV20-1 and TRBJ2-7; 8 bases map to TRBD2. CDR3 length: 15 residues. Trimming cost V 5 bases and J 4 bases; bases outside gene matches: 13. In germline, CDR1 is DFQATT, CDR2 SNEGSKA (reference sequence). This chain's CDR3 is CSASGRAGVGYEQYF. The CDR3, as DNA: TGCAGTGCTTCAGGAAGAGCGGGAGTGGGATACGAGCAGTACTTC.

In its sample, this clonotype was seen many times. The chain uses TRBV29-1 and TRBJ2-2; perhaps TRBD1 as D (5 bases). V lost 1 base to trimming and J lost 2 bases, with 5 bases between them. The CDR3 spans 13 residues. Germline V CDR1 and CDR2: SQVTM, ANQGSEA. The CDR3 spells CSVEGGNTGELFF. CDR3 sequence (DNA): TGCAGCGTTGAAGGGGGCAACACCGGGGAGCTGTTTTTT.

This clonotype was seen only a few times. The chain has TRBV6-6 and TRBJ1-2; D is possibly TRBD1 (5 bases). The germline V gene has CDR1 MNHNY and CDR2 SVGAGI (reference sequence). The CDR3 extends over 16 amino acids. Trimming stripped 2 bases from V and 1 base from J, with 14 bases between. The CDR3 reads CASSYAQGRRNYGYTF. The CDR3 region has the DNA TGTGCCAGCAGTTACGCTCAGGGACGGCGTAACTATGGCTACACCTTC.

This clonotype appeared many times. V is TRBV5-1 and J is TRBJ2-1; TRBD2 matches 10 bases. The germline gives CDR1 SGHRS, CDR2 YFSETQ. This CDR3 spans 15 amino acids. Trimming took 0 bases from V and 6 from J; bases not matched to a gene: 3. CDR3 amino acids: CASSLVLAGANEQFF. The CDR3 DNA is TGCGCCAGCAGCTTGGTTCTAGCGGGAGCCAATGAGCAGTTCTTC.